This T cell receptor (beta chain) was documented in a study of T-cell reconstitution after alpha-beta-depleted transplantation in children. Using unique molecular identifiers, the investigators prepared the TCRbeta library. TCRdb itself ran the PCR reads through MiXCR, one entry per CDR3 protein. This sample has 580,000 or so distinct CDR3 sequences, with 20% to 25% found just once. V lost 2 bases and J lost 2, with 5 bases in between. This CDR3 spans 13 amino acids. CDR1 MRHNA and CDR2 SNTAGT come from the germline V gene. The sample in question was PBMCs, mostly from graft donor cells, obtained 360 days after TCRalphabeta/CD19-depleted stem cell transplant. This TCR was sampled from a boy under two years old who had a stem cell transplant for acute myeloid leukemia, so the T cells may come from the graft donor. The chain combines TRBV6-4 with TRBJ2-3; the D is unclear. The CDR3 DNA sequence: TGTGCCAGCAGTGACAAGTCCACAGATACGCAGTATTTT. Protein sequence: CASSDKSTDTQYF.